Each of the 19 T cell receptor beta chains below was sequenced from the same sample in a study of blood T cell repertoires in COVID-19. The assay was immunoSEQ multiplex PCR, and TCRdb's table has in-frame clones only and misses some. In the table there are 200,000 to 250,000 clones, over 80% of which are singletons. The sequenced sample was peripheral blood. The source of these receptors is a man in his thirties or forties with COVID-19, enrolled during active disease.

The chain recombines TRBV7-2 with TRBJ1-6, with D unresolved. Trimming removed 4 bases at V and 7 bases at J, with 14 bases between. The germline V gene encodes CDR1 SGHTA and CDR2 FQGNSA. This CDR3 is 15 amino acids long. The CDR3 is CASSSISPGNSPLHF. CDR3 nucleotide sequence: TGTGCCAGCAGCTCAATATCCCCGGGGAATTCACCCCTCCACTTT.

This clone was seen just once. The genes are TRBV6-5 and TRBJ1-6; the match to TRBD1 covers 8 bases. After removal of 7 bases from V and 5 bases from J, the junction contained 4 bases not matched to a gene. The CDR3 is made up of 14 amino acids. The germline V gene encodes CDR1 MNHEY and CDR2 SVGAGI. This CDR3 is CASTDRGHNSPLHF. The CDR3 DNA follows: TGTGCCAGCACCGACAGGGGACATAATTCACCCCTCCACTTT.

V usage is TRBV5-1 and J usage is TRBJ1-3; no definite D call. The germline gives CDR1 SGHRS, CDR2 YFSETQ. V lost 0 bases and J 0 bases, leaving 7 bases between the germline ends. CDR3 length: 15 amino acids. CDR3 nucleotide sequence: TGCGCCAGCAGCTTGGAGAGGAGCTCTGGAAACACCATATATTTT. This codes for CASSLERSSGNTIYF.

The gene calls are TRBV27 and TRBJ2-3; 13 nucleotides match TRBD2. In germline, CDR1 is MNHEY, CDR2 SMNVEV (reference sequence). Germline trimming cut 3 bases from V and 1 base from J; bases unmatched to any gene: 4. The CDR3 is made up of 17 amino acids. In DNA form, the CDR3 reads TGTGCCAGCAGTTTTGGACTAGCGGGAGCTGGCACAGATACGCAGTATTTT. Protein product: CASSFGLAGAGTDTQYF.

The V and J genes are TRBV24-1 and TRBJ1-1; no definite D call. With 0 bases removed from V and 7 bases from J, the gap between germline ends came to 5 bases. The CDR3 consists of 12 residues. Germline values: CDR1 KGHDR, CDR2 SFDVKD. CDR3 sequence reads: CATSDLRGEAFF. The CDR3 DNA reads TGTGCCACCAGTGATTTGCGAGGTGAAGCTTTCTTT.

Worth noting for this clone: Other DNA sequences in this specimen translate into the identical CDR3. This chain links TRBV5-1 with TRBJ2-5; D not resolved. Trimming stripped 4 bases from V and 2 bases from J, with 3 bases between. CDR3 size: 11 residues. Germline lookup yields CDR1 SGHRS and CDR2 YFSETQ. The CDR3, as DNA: TGCGCCAGCAGCCAGCAAGAGACCCAGTACTTC. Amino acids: CASSQQETQYF.

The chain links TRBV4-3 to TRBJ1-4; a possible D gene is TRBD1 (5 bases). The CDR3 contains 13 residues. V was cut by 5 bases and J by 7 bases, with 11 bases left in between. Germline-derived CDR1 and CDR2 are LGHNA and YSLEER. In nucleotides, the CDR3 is TGCGCCAGCAGCTACGCAGGGCGTGAAAAACTGTTTTTT. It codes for CASSYAGREKLFF.

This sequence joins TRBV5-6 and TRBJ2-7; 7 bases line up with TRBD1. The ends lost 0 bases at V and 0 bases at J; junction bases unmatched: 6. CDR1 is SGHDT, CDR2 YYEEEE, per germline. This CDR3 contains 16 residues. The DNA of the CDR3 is TGTGCCAGCAGCTTGGTTGATAGGGGGCCCTCCTACGAGCAGTACTTC. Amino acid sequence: CASSLVDRGPSYEQYF.

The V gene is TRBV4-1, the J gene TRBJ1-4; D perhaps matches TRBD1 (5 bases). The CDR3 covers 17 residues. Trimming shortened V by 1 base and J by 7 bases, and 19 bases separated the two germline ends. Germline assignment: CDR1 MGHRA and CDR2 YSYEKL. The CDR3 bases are TGCGCCAGCAGCCAAGGTTTTGGAGGGGCCCCGGGTGAAAAACTGTTTTTT. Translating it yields CASSQGFGGAPGEKLFF.

DNA for the CDR3: TGTGCCAGCAGTTTCCTCCTTTCACCCCTCCACTTT. It yields the protein CASSFLLSPLHF. The chain joins TRBV28 to TRBJ1-6; D not certain. The CDR3 runs to 12 residues. Germline CDR1 reads MDHEN; CDR2 reads SYDVKM. The V end lost 3 bases, the J end lost 9 bases, and 6 bases lay between the germline ends.

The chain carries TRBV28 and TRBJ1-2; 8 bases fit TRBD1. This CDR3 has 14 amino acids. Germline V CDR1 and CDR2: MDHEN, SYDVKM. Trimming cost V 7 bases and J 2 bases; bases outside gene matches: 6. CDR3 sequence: CASTNRGRNYGYTF. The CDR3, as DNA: TGTGCCAGCACCAACAGGGGGAGGAACTATGGCTACACCTTC.

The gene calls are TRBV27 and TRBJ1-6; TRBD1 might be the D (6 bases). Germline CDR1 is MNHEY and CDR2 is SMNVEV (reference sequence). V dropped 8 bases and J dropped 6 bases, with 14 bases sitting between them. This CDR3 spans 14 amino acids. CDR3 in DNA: TGTGCCAGCGCTAAGCGGGACACTAATTCACCCCTCCACTTT. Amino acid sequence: CASAKRDTNSPLHF.

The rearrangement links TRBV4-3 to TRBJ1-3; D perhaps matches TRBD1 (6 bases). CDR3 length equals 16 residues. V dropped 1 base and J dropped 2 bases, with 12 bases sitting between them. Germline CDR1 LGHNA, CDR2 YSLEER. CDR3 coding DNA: TGCGCCAGCAGCCAAGCTTCCTGGACAGCTGGAAACACCATATATTTT. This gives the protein CASSQASWTAGNTIYF.

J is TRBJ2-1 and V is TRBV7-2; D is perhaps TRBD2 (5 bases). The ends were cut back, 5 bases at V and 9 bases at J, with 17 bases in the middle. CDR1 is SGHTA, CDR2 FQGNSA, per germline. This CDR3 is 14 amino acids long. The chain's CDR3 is CASSLSEPLGEQFF. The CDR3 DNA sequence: TGTGCCAGCAGCCTTAGCGAACCCCTCGGTGAGCAGTTCTTC.

The CDR3 reads CASRLEGGLKAFF. Written as DNA, the CDR3 is TGTGCCAGCAGGCTTGAAGGGGGTCTTAAAGCTTTCTTT. The genes are TRBV27 and TRBJ1-1; D is perhaps TRBD1 (6 bases). The length of the CDR3 is 13 residues. The V gene lost 6 bases and the J gene lost 9 bases, with 17 bases spanning the gap. From germline, CDR1 is MNHEY and CDR2 SMNVEV (reference sequence).

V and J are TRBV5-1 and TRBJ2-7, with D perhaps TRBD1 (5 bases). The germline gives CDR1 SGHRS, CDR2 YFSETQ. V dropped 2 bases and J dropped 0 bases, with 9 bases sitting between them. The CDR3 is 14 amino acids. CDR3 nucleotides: TGCGCCAGCAGCTTTATTGACAGCTCCTACGAGCAGTACTTC. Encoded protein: CASSFIDSSYEQYF.

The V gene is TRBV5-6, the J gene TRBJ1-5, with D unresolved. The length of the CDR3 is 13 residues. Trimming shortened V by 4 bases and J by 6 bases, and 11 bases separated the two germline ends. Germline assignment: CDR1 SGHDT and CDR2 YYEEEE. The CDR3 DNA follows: TGTGCCAGCAGCCCCTTCGGGTTTCAGCCCCAGCATTTT. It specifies CASSPFGFQPQHF.

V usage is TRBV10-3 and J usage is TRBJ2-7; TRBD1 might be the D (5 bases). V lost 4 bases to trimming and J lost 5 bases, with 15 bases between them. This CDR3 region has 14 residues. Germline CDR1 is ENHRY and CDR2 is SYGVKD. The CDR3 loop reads CAISGSQGSNEQYF. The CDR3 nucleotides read TGTGCCATCAGTGGATCTCAGGGATCTAACGAGCAGTACTTC.

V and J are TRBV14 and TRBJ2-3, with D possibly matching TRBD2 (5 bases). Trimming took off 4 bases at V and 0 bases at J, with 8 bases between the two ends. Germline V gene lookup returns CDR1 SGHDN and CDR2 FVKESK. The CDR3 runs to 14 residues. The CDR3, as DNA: TGTGCCAGCAGCCGGACTGAAAGCACAGATACGCAGTATTTT. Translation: CASSRTESTDTQYF.